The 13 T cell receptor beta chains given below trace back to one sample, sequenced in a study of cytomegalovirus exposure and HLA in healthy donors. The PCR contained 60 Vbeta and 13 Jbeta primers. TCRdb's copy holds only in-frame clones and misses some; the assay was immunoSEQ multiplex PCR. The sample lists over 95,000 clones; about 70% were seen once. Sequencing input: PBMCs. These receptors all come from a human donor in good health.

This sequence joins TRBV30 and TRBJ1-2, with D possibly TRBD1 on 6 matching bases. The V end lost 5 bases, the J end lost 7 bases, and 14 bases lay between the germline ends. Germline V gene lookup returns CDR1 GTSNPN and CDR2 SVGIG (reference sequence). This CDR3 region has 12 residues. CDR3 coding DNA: TGTGCCTGGCATCAGGGGACGCTTGGCTACACCTTC. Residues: CAWHQGTLGYTF. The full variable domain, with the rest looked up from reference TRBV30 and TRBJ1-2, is SQTIHQWPATLVQPVGSPLSLECTVEGTSNPNLYWYRQAAGRGLQLLFYSVGIGQISSEVPQNLSASRPQDRQFILSSKKLLLSDSGFYLCAWHQGTLGYTFGSGTRLTVV.

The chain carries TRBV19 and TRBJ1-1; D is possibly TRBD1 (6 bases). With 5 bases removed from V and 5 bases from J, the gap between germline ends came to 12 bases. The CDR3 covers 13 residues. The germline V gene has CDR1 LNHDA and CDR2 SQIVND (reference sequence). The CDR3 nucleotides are TGTGCCAGTAGTTCAACAGGGAAGACTGAAGCTTTCTTT. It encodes CASSSTGKTEAFF.

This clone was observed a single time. The chain's CDR3 is CASSPRSLNYEQYF. Here the CDR3 DNA reads TGCGCCAGCAGTCCCCGGAGCCTAAACTACGAGCAGTACTTC. The chain joins TRBV5-1 to TRBJ2-5; D call uncertain. The J call may be mistaken, given a closer DNA end match to TRBJ2-7. This CDR3 contains 14 residues. The germline V gene has CDR1 SGHRS and CDR2 YFSETQ.

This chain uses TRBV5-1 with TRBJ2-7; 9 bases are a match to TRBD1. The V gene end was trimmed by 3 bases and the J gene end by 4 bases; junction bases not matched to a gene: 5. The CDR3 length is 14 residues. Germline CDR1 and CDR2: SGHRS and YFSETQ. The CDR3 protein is CASSSTGGWYEQYF. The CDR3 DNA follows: TGCGCCAGCAGCTCCACAGGGGGCTGGTACGAGCAGTACTTC.

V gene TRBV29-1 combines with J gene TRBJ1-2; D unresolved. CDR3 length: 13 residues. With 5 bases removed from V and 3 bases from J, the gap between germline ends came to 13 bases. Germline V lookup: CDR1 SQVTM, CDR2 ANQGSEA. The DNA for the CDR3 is TGCAGCGTTAGGACTCCCTTGGACTATGGCTACACCTTC. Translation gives CSVRTPLDYGYTF.

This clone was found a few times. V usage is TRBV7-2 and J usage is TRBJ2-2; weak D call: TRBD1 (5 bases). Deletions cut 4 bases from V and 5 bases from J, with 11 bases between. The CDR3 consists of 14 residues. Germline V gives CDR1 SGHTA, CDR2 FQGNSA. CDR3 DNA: TGTGCCAGCAGCTACCAAGGGGTGACCGGGGAGCTGTTTTTT. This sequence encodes CASSYQGVTGELFF.

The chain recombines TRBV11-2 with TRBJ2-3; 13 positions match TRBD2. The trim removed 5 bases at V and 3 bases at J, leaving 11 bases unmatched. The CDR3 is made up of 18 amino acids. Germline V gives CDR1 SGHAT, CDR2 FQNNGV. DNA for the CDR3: TGTGCCAGCAGCCTTACTAGCGGGAGGGCCCAACGGACAGATACGCAGTATTTT. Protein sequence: CASSLTSGRAQRTDTQYF.

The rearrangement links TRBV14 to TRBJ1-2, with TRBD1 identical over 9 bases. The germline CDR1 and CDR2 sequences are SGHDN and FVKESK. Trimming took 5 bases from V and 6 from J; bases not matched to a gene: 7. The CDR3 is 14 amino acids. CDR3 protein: CASSNTGTGHGYTF. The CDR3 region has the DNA TGTGCCAGCAGCAATACCGGGACAGGGCATGGCTACACCTTC. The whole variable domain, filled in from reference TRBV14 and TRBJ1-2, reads EAGVTQFPSHSVIEKGQTVTLRCDPISGHDNLYWYRRVMGKEIKFLLHFVKESKQDESGMPNNRFLAERTGGTYSTLKVQPAELEDSGVYFCASSNTGTGHGYTFGSGTRLTVV.

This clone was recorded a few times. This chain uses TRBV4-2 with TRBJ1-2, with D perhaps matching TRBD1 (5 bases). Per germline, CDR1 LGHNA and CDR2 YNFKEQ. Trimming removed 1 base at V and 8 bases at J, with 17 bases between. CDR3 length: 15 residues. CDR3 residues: CASSQGPGSPGGYTF. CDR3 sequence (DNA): TGTGCCAGCAGCCAAGGGCCAGGGTCGCCCGGCGGCTACACCTTC.

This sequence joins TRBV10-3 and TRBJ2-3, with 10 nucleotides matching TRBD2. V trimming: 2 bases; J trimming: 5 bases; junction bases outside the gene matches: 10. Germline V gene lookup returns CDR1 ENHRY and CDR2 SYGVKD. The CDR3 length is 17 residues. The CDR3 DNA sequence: TGTGCCATCAGTGAGACCATAGCGGGAGGTCGGAAAGATACGCAGTATTTT. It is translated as CAISETIAGGRKDTQYF.

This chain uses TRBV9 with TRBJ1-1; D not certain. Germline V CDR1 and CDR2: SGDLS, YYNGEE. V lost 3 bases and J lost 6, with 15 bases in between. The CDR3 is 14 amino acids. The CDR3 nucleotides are TGTGCCAGCAGCGCCGGAGCTATCGTTTCTGAAGCTTTCTTT. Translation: CASSAGAIVSEAFF.

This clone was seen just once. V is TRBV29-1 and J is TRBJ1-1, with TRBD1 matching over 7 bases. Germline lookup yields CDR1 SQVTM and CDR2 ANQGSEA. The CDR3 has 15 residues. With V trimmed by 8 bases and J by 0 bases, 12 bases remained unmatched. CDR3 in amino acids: CSLSPTGYMNTEAFF. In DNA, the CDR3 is TGCAGCTTATCACCGACAGGGTACATGAACACTGAAGCTTTCTTT.

CDR3: CASSLDTGFTGELFF. In nucleotides, the CDR3 is TGTGCCAGCAGTTTAGATACAGGATTCACCGGGGAGCTGTTTTTT. This chain links TRBV28 with TRBJ2-2; weak D call: TRBD1 (5 bases). This CDR3 comprises 15 residues. The V end lost 2 bases, the J end lost 4 bases, and 11 bases lay between the germline ends. Germline V gene data show CDR1 as MDHEN and CDR2 as SYDVKM. Supplemented by reference TRBV28 and TRBJ2-2, the full variable domain reads DVKVTQSSRYLVKRTGEKVFLECVQDMDHENMFWYRQDPGLGLRLIYFSYDVKMKEKGDIPEGYSVSREKKERFSLILESASTNQTSMYLCASSLDTGFTGELFFGEGSRLTVL.